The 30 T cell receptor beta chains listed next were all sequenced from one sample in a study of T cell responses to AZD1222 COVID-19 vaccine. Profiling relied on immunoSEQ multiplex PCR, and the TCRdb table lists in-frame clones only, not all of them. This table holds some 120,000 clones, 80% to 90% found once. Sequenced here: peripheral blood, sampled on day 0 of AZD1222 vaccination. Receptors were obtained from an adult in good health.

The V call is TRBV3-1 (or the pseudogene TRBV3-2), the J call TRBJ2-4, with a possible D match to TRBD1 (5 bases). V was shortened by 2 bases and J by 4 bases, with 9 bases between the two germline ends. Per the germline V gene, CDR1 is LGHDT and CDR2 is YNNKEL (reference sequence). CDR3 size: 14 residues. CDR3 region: CASSQTPGKNIQYF. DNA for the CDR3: TGTGCCAGCAGCCAAACTCCAGGGAAAAACATTCAGTACTTC.

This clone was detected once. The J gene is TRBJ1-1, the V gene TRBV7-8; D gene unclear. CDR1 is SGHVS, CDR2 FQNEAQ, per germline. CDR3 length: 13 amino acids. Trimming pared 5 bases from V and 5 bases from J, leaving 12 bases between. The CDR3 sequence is CASSPSPRTEAFF. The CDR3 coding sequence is TGTGCCAGCAGCCCCTCCCCAAGGACTGAAGCTTTCTTT.

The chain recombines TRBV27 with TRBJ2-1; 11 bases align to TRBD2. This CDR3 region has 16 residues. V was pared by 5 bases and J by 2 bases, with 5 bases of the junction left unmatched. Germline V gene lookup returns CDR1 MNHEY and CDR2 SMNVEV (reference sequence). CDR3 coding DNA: TGTGCCAGCAGTGTGACTAGCGGGACGACCTACAATGAGCAGTTCTTC. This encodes CASSVTSGTTYNEQFF.

CDR3 sequence reads: CASREGQAYGYTF. CDR3 in DNA: TGTGCCAGCAGGGAGGGACAAGCCTATGGCTACACCTTC. The J gene is TRBJ1-2, the V gene TRBV6-5; tentative D call: TRBD1 (6 bases). The CDR3 is 13 amino acids. The germline gives CDR1 MNHEY, CDR2 SVGAGI. Deletions cut 6 bases from V and 4 bases from J, with 12 bases between.

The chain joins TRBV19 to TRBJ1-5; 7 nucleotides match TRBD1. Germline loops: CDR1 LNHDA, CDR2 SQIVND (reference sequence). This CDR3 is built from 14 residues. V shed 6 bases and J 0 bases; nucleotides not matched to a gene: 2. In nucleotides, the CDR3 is TGTGCCAGTAGGACAGGGCCTAGCAATCAGCCCCAGCATTTT. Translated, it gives CASRTGPSNQPQHF.

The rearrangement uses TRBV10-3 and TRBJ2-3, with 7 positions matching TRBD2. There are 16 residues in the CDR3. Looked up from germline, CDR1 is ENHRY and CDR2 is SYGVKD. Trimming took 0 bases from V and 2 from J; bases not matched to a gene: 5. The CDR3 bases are TGTGCCATCAGTGAGTCGAGGGGAGGGGACACAGATACGCAGTATTTT. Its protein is CAISESRGGDTDTQYF.

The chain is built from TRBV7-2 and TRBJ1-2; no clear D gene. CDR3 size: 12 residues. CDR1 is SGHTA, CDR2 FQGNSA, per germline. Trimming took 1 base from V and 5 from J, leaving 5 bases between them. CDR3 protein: CASSLEAYGYTF. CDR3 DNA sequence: TGTGCCAGCAGCTTAGAGGCTTATGGCTACACCTTC.

The CDR3 region is CASSLRGAQPQHF. The CDR3 DNA is TGTGCCAGCAGCCTCAGGGGGGCTCAGCCCCAGCATTTT. The genes are TRBV7-6 and TRBJ1-5, with 7 bases lining up with TRBD1. CDR3 length equals 13 residues. CDR1 is SGHVS, CDR2 FNYEAQ, per germline. The trim removed 5 bases at V and 6 bases at J, leaving 4 bases unmatched.

The CDR3 DNA reads TGTGCCAGCTCACCACCGTCGGGGTCGTCGAACACTGAAGCTTTCTTT. Its translation is CASSPPSGSSNTEAFF. The J gene is TRBJ1-1, the V gene TRBV18; no definite D call. This CDR3 is 16 amino acids long. The V end lost 0 bases, the J end lost 1 base, and 12 bases lay between the germline ends. Per germline, CDR1 KGHSH and CDR2 LQKENI.

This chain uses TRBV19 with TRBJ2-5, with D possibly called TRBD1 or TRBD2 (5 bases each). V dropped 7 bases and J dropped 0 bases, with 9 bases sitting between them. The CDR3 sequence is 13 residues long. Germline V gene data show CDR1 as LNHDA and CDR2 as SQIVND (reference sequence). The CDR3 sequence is CASMGRNQETQYF. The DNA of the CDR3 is TGTGCCAGTATGGGACGAAACCAAGAGACCCAGTACTTC.

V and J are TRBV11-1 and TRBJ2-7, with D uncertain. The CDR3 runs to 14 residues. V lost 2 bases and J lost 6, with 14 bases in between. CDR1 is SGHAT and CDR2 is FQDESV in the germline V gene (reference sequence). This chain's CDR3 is CASSLLQDLGEQYF. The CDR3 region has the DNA TGTGCCAGCAGCTTACTGCAGGACCTTGGCGAGCAGTACTTC.

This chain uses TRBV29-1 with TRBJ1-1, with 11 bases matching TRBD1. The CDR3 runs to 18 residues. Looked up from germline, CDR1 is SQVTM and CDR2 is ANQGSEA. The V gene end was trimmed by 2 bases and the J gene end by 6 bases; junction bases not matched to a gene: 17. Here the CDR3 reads CSVEPFGQGAPSGAEAFF. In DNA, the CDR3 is TGCAGCGTTGAACCTTTCGGACAGGGGGCACCGTCCGGTGCTGAAGCTTTCTTT.

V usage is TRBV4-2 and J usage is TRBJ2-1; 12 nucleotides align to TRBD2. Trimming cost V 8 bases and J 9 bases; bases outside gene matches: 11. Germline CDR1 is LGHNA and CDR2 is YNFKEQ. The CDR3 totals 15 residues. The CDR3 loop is CASGTTSGSTSEQFF. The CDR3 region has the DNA TGTGCCAGCGGGACGACTAGCGGGAGCACCAGTGAGCAGTTCTTC.

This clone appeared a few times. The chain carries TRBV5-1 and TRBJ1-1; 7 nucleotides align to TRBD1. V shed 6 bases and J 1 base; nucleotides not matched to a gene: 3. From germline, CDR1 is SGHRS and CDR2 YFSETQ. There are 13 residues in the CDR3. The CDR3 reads CASNRQGNTEAFF. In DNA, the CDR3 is TGCGCCAGCAATAGACAGGGGAACACTGAAGCTTTCTTT.

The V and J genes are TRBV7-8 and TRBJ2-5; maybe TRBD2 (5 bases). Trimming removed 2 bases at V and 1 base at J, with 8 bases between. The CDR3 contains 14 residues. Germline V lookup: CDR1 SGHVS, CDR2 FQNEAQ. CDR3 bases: TGTGCCAGCAGCTTATCGAGGGTCCAAGAGACCCAGTACTTC. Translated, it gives CASSLSRVQETQYF.

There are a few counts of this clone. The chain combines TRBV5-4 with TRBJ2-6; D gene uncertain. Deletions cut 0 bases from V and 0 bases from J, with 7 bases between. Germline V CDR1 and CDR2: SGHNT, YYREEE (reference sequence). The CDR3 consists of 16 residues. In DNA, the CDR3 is TGTGCCAGCAGCTTGGGGTGGTCCTCTGGGGCCAACGTCCTGACTTTC. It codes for CASSLGWSSGANVLTF.

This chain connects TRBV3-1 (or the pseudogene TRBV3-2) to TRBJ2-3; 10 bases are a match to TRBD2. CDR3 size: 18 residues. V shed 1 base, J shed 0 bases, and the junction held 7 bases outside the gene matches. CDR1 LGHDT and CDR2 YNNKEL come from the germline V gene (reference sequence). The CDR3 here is CASSQVSRTSGSTDTQYF. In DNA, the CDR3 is TGTGCCAGCAGCCAAGTGTCCCGGACTAGCGGCAGCACAGATACGCAGTATTTT.

The CDR3 DNA follows: TGCGCCAGCAACAGGGGGCGGGTGCAGTACTTC. Its translation is CASNRGRVQYF. The J gene is TRBJ2-7, the V gene TRBV4-3, with 9 positions matching TRBD1. Germline trimming cut 7 bases from V and 9 bases from J; bases unmatched to any gene: 4. The CDR3 is made up of 11 amino acids. Germline V gene sequence: CDR1 LGHNA, CDR2 YSLEER.

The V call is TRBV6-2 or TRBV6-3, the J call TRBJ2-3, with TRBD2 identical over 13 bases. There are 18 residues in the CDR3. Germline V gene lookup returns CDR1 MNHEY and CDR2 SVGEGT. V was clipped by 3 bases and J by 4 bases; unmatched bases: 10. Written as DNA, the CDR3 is TGTGCCAGCAGTTATGGAGGACTACTAGCGGGGGGGCCAGATACGCAGTATTTT. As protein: CASSYGGLLAGGPDTQYF.

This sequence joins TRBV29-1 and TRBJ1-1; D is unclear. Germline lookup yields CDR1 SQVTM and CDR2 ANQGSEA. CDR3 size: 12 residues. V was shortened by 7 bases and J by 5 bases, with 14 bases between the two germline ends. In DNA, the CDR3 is TGCAGCGCACCCGTCAGCGGGACTGAAGCTTTCTTT. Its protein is CSAPVSGTEAFF.

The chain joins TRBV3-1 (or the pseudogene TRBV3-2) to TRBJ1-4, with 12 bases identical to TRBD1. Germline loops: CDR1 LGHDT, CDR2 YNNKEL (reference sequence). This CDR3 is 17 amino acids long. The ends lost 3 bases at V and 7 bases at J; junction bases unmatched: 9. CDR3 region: CASSHVPPGQGAEKLFF. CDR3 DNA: TGTGCCAGCAGCCACGTCCCGCCGGGACAGGGGGCTGAAAAACTGTTTTTT.

The CDR3 DNA follows: TGTGCCACCAGAACTAGCGGGAGCTACGAGCAGTACTTC. Its protein product is CATRTSGSYEQYF. The J gene is TRBJ2-7, the V gene TRBV15, with 11 bases lining up with TRBD2. The germline V gene encodes CDR1 LNHNV and CDR2 YYDKDF (reference sequence). The CDR3 loop spans 13 amino acids. The junction had 1 base not matched to a gene; V was cut back by 6 bases and J by 3 bases.

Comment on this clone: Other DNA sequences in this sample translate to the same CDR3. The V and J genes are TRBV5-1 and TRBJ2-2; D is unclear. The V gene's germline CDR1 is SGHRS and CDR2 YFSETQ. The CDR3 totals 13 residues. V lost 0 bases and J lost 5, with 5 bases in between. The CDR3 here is CASSLGGTGELFF. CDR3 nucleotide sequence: TGCGCCAGCAGCTTGGGGGGAACCGGGGAGCTGTTTTTT.

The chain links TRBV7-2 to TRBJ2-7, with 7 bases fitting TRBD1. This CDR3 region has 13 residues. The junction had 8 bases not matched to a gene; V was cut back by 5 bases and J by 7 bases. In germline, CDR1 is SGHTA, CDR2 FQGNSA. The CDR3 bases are TGTGCCAGCAGCCCAGGACAGGCCCGAGAGCAGTACTTC. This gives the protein CASSPGQAREQYF. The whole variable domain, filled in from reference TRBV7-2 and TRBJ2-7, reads GAGVSQSPSNKVTEKGKDVELRCDPISGHTALYWYRQSLGQGLEFLIYFQGNSAPDKSGLPSDRFSAERTGGSVSTLTIQRTQQEDSAVYLCASSPGQAREQYFGPGTRLTVT.

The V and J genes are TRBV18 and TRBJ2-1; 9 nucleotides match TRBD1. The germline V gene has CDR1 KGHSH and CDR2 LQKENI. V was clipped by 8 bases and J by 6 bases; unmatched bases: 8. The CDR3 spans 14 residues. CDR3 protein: CASHRDRALNEQFF. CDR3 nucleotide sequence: TGTGCCAGCCACCGGGACAGGGCTCTCAATGAGCAGTTCTTC.

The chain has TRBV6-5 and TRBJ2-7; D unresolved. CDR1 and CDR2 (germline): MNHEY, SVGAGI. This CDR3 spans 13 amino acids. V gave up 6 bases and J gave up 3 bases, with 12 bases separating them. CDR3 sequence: CASRGIGNYEQYF. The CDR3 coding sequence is TGTGCCAGCAGAGGGATAGGGAACTACGAGCAGTACTTC.

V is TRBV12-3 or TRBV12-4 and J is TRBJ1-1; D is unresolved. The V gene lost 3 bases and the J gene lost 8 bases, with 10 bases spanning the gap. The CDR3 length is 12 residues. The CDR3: CASSLPPGEAFF. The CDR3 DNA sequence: TGTGCCAGCAGTTTGCCCCCCGGGGAAGCTTTCTTT.

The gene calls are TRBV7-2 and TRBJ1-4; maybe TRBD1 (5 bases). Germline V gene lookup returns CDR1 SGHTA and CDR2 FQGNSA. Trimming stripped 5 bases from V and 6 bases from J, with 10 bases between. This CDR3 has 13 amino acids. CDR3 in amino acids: CASSRGTDEKLFF. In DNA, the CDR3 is TGTGCCAGCAGCCGTGGGACCGATGAAAAACTGTTTTTT.

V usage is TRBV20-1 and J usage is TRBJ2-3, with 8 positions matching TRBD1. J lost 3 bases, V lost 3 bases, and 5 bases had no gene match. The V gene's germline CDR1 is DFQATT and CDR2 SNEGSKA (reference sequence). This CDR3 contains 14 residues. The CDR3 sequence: CSASLQGATDTQYF. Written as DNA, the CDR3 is TGCAGTGCTAGTCTCCAGGGGGCAACAGATACGCAGTATTTT.

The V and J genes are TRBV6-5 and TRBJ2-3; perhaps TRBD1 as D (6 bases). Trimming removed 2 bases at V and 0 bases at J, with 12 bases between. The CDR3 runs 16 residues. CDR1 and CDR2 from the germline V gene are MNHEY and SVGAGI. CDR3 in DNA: TGTGCCAGCAGTTACAGCTGGGGGCAGAGCACAGATACGCAGTATTTT. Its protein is CASSYSWGQSTDTQYF.